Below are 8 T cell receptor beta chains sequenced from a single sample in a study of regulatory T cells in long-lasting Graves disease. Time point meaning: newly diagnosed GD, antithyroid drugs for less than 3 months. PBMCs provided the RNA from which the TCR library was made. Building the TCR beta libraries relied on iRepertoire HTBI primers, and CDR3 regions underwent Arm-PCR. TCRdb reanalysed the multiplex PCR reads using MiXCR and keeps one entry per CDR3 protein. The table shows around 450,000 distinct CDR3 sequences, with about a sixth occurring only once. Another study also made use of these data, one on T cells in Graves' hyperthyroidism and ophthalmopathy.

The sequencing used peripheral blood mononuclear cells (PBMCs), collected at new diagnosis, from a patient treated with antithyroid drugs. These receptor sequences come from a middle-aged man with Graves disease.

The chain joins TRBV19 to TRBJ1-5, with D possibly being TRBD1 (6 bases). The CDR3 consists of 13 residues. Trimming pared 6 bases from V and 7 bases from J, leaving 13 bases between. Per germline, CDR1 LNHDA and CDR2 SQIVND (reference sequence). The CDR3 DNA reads TGTGCCAGTAGCAACAGGGAATACCAGCCCCAGCATTTT. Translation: CASSNREYQPQHF. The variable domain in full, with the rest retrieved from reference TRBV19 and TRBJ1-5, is DGGITQSPKYLFRKEGQNVTLSCEQNLNHDAMYWYRQDPGQGLRLIYYSQIVNDFQKGDIAEGYSVSREKKESFPLTVTSAQKNPTAFYLCASSNREYQPQHFGDGTRLSIL.

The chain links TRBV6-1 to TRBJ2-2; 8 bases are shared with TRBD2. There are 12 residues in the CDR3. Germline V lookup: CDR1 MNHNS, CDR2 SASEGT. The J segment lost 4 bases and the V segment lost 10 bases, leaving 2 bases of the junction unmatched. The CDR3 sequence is CATGRATGELFF. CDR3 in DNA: TGTGCCACCGGGAGGGCCACCGGGGAGCTGTTTTTT.

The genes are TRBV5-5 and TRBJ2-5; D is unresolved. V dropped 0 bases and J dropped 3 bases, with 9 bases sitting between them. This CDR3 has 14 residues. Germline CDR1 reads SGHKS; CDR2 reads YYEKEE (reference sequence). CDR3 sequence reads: CASSLANGEETQYF. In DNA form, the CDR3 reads TGTGCCAGCAGCTTGGCCAATGGGGAAGAGACCCAGTACTTC. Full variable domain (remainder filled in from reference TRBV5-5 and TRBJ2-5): DAGVTQSPTHLIKTRGQQVTLRCSPISGHKSVSWYQQVLGQGPQFIFQYYEKEERGRGNFPDRFSARQFPNYSSELNVNALLLGDSALYLCASSLANGEETQYFGPGTRLLVL.

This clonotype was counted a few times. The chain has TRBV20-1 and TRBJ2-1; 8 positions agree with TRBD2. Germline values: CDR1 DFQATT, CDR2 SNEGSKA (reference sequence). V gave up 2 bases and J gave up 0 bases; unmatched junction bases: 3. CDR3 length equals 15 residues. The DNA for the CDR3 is TGCAGTGCTAGAAGGACTAGCTCCTCCTACAATGAGCAGTTCTTC. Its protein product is CSARRTSSSYNEQFF.

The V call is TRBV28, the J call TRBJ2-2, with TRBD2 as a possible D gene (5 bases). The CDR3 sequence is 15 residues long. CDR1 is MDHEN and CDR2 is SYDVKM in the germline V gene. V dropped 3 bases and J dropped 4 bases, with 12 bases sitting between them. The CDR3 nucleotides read TGTGCCAGCAGTTTTGCGGGCTCGGGCACCGGGGAGCTGTTTTTT. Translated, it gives CASSFAGSGTGELFF. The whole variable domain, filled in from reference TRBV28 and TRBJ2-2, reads DVKVTQSSRYLVKRTGEKVFLECVQDMDHENMFWYRQDPGLGLRLIYFSYDVKMKEKGDIPEGYSVSREKKERFSLILESASTNQTSMYLCASSFAGSGTGELFFGEGSRLTVL.

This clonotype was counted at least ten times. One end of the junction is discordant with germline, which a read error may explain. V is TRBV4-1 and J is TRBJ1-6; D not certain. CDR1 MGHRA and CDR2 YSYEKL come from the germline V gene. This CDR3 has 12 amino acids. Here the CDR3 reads CASSQVGSPLHF. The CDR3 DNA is TGTGCCAGCAGCCAAGTCGGATCACCCCTCCACTTT.

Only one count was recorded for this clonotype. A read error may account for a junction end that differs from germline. Here the CDR3 reads CATSRVRASRDTQYF. The CDR3 DNA sequence: TGTGCCACCAGCAGAGTCCGGGCTAGCAGAGATACGCAGTATTTT. The chain combines TRBV15 with TRBJ2-3, with D maybe TRBD2 (5 bases). CDR1 LNHNV and CDR2 YYDKDF come from the germline V gene (reference sequence). This CDR3 has 15 residues.

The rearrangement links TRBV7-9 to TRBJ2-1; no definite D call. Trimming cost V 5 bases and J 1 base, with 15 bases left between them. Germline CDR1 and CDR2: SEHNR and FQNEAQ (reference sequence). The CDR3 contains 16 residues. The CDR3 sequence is CASSTRVGRSYNEQFF. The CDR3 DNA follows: TGTGCCAGCAGCACCCGGGTGGGTAGGTCCTACAATGAGCAGTTCTTC. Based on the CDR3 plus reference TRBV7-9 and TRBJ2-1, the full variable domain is DTGVSQNPRHKITKRGQNVTFRCDPISEHNRLYWYRQTLGQGPEFLTYFQNEAQLEKSRLLSDRFSAERPKGSFSTLEIQRTEQGDSAMYLCASSTRVGRSYNEQFFGPGTRLTVL.